This T cell receptor beta chain was found in a study of Graves' ophthalmopathy and Graves' hyperthyroidism. The length of the CDR3 is 15 residues. V dropped 0 bases and J dropped 10; count of bases not matched to a gene: 6. Germline lookup yields CDR1 KGHDR and CDR2 SFDVKD. This clonotype was counted ten times or more. Diagnosis was based on clinical symptoms, serum thyroxine, TRAb, thyroid ultrasound and orbital computed tomography. Amplified TCR beta CDR3 regions were obtained using RNA transcripts as template. The first round was an RT-PCR with HTBI primers, and the second round was a multiplex PCR. TCRdb ran MiXCR on the multiplex PCR reads and lists one entry per CDR3 protein. This table has roughly 610,000 distinct CDR3 sequences, approximately 22% appearing once.

The J gene is TRBJ2-2, the V gene TRBV24-1; 8 bases match TRBD1. The sequencing sample was made of peripheral blood. The sequence was obtained from a woman between 18 and 30 years old with stable Graves' hyperthyroidism. Some clones in this sample may be carry-over from other donors' samples. In nucleotides, the CDR3 is TGTGCCACCAGTGATTTGAACAGGGGGAAGTCGGAGCTGTTTTTT. Translation gives CATSDLNRGKSELFF.